This T cell receptor (beta chain) was observed in a study of T cell changes during pregnancy in multiple sclerosis (dated by TCRdb to the late 2010s). For context, the study as a whole: In women with multiple sclerosis, the researchers looked at how the T cell repertoire shifted as pregnancy progressed.

In regard to this clone: The specificity of this receptor is unknown. The record has no base qualities; no much larger clone is one base away.

Measured from the cysteine to the phenylalanine, the CDR3 is 15 residues long. CDR3 DNA is the only sequence kept; it has 45 bases, read in frame from the first base. CDR1 and CDR2 are drawn from the germline V gene (reference sequence): SEHNR, FQNEAQ. Trimming accounts for 3 bases at V and 4 bases at J, while the number of junction bases matched to no gene is 3. The library relied on the immunoSEQ multiplex PCR assay. The table comes from immuneACCESS by way of TCRdb, which keeps in-frame sequences with V and J called. Part of the clones is missing from these tables; in studies checked, under half for an unresolved V gene and the rest for unknown reasons. The sample yields about 120,000 clones; approximately 93% were counted once. The ten largest clones capture under 7% of the sample.

The receptor was isolated from a female donor with multiple sclerosis, enrolled in a pregnancy study. The material sequenced was peripheral blood, taken before pregnancy. The chain was built from TRBV7-9 and TRBJ1-4; a stretch of 9 junction bases matches TRBD1. The sequenced DNA is TGTGCCAGCAGCTTGAGGGACAGGGTTAATGAAAAACTGTTTTTT. Its protein product is CASSLRDRVNEKLFF.